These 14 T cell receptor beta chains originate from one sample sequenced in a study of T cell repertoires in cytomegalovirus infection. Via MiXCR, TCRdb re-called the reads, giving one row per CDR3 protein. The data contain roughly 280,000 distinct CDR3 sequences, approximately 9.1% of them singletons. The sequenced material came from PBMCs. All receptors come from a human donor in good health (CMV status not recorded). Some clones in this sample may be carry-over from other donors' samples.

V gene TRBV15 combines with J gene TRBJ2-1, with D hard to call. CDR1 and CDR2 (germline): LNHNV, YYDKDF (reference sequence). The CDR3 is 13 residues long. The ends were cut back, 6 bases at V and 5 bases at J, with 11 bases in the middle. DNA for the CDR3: TGTGCCACCAGGAAAAACCGAGACAATGAGCAGTTCTTC. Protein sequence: CATRKNRDNEQFF.

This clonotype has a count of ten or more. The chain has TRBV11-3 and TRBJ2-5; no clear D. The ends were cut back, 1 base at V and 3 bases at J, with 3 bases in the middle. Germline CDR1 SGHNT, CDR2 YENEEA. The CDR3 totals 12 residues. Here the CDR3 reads CASSLVEETQYF. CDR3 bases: TGTGCCAGCAGCTTAGTCGAAGAGACCCAGTACTTC.

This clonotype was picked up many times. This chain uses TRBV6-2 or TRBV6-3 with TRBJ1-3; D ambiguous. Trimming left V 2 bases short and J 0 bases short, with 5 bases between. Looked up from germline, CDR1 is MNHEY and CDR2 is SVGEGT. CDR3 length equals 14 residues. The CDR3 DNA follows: TGTGCCAGCAGTTACCGGACCTCTGGAAACACCATATATTTT. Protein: CASSYRTSGNTIYF.

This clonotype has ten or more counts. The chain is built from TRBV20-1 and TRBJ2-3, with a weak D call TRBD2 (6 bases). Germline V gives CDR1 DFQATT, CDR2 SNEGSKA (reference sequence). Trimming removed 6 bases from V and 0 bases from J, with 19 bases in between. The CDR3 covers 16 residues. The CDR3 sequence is CSAPRLGGLSTDTQYF. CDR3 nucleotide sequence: TGCAGTGCCCCCCGACTGGGGGGACTGAGCACAGATACGCAGTATTTT.

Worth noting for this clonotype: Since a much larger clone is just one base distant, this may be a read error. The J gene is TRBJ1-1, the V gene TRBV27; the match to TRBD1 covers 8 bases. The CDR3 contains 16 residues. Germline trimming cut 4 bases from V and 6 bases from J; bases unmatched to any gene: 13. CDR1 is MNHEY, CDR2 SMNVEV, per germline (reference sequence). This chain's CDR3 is CASSSITGGGDAEAFF. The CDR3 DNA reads TGTGCCAGCAGTTCGATTACAGGGGGTGGGGACGCTGAAGCTTTCTTT.

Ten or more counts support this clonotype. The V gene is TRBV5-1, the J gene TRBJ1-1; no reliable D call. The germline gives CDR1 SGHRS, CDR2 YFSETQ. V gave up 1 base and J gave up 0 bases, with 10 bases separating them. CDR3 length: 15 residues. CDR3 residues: CASSLSAGLNTEAFF. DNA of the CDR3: TGCGCCAGCAGCTTGTCCGCAGGTTTGAACACTGAAGCTTTCTTT. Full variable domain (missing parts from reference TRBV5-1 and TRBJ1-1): KAGVTQTPRYLIKTRGQQVTLSCSPISGHRSVSWYQQTPGQGLQFLFEYFSETQRNKGNFPGRFSGRQFSNSRSEMNVSTLELGDSALYLCASSLSAGLNTEAFFGQGTRLTVV.

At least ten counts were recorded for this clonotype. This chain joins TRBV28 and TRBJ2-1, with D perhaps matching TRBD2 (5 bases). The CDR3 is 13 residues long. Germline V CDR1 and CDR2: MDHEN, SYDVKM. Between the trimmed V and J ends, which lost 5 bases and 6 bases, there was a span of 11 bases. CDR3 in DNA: TGTGCCAGCAGTCCTTCGGCGGGCAATGAGCAGTTCTTC. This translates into CASSPSAGNEQFF.

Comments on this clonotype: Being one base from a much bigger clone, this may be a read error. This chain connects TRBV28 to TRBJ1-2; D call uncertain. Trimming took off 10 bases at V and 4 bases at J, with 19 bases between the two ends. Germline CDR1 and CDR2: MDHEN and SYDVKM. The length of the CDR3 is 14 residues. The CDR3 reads CANTSHTFTYGYTF. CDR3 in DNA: TGTGCCAACACTAGTCACACCTTCACCTATGGCTACACCTTC.

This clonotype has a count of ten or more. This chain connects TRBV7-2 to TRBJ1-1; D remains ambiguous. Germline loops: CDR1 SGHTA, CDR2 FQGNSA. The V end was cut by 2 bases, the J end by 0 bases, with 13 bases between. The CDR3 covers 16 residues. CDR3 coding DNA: TGTGCCAGCAGCTTAATGGCGTCGGTGTTGAACACTGAAGCTTTCTTT. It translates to CASSLMASVLNTEAFF.

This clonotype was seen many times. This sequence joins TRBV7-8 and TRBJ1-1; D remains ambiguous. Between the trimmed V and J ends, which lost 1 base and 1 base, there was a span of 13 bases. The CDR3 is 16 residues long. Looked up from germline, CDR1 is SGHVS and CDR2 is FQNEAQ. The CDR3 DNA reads TGTGCCAGCAGCTTAGGCGCACCGGGCTCGAACACTGAAGCTTTCTTT. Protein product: CASSLGAPGSNTEAFF.

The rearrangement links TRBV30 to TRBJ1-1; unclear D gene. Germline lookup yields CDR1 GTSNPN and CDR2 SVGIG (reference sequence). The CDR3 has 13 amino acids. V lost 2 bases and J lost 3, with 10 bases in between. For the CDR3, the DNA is TGTGCCTGGAGTCGCCAGGCCTACACTGAAGCTTTCTTT. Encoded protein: CAWSRQAYTEAFF.

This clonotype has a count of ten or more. The CDR3 DNA sequence: TGTGCCAGCAGCATCACCGGGACAGCCCAACCTGGGGCCAACGTCCTGACTTTC. It codes for CASSITGTAQPGANVLTF. The rearrangement joins TRBV7-8 to TRBJ2-6; 7 bases align to TRBD1. The CDR3 totals 18 residues. The trim removed 5 bases at V and 2 bases at J, leaving 12 bases unmatched. The germline CDR1 and CDR2 sequences are SGHVS and FQNEAQ.

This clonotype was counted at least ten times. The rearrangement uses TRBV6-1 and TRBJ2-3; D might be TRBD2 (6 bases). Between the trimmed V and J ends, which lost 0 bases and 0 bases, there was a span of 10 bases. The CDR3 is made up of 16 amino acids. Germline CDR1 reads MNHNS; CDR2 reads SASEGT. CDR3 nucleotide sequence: TGTGCCAGCAGTGAAGCATGGGGGGACAGCACAGATACGCAGTATTTT. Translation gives CASSEAWGDSTDTQYF.

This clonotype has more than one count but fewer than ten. The chain's CDR3 is CASSWTGGAEKLFF. The CDR3 DNA sequence: TGTGCCAGCAGTTGGACAGGTGGGGCTGAAAAACTGTTTTTT. The chain joins TRBV12-3 or TRBV12-4 to TRBJ1-4; TRBD1 matches at 7 bases. The CDR3 consists of 14 residues. With V trimmed by 4 bases and J by 7 bases, 6 bases remained unmatched.